The sequence of this T cell receptor beta chain was determined in a study of blood T cells in healthy people across ages. About the research overall: Capture via template switching afforded approximately one barcoded beta molecule per two T cells.

This clonotype occurred a few times. Through a sample-barcoded 5' primer and a J-beta primer mix, a second PCR was run for 7 to 11 cycles. A single record per CDR3 protein comes from TCRdb applying MiXCR to the 5' RACE reads. Here the sample spans hundreds of thousands of distinct CDR3 sequences, around 34% being singletons. Healthy Caucasian individuals from Russia aged roughly 6 to 90 served as donors. This CDR3 comprises 15 residues. V lost 3 bases to trimming and J lost 2 bases, with 17 bases between them. Germline lookup yields CDR1 DFQATT and CDR2 SNEGSKA (reference sequence). The TCR sequence derives from a man younger than 35 in good health. V and J are TRBV20-1 and TRBJ2-7, with unresolved D. The sequenced sample was blood. CDR3 loop: CSASGFRQPPYEQYF. CDR3 DNA: TGCAGTGCTAGTGGCTTCCGCCAACCCCCCTACGAGCAGTACTTC.